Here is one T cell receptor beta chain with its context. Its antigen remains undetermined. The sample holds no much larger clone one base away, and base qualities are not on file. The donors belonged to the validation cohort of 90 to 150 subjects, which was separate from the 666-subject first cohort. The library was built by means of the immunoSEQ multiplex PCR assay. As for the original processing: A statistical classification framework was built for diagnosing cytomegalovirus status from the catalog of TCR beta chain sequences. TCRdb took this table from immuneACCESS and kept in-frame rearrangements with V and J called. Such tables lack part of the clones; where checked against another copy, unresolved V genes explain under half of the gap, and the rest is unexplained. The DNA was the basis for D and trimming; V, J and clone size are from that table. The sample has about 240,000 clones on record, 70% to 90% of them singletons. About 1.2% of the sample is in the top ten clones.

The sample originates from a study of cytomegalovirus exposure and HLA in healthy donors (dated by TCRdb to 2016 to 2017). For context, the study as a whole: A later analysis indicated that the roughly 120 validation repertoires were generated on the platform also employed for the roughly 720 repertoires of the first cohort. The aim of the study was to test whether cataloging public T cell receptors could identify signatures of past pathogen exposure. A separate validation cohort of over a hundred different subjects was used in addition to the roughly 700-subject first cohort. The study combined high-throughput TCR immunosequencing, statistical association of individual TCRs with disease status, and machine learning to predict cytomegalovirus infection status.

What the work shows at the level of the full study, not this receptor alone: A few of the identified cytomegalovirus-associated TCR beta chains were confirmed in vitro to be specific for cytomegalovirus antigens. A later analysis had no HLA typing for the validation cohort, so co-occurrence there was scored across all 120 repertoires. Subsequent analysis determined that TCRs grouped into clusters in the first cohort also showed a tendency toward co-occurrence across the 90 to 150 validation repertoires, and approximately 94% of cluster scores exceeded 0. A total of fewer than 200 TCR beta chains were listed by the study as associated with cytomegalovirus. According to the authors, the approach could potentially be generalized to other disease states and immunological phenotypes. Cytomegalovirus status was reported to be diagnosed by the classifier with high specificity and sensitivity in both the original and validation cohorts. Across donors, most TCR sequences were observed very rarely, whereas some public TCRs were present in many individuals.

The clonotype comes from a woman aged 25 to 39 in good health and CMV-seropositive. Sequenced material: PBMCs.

The DNA reads TGTGCCAGCAGCCCGGGACTAGCTGGCAATGAGCAGTTCTTC. Its protein is CASSPGLAGNEQFF. This chain joins TRBV5-6 to TRBJ2-1; the central 9 bases match TRBD2. CDR1 SGHDT and CDR2 YYEEEE are derived from the germline V gene. The CDR3 numbers 14 residues from cysteine through phenylalanine. Only CDR3 DNA remains: 42 bases, in frame from the first base. The V end gives up 4 bases and the J end 6 bases, leaving 5 bases in the junction not matched to a gene.